This T cell receptor (beta chain) is drawn from a study of OX40 agonist ivuxolimab in advanced cancers. Germline V gives CDR1 MDHEN, CDR2 SYDVKM. V was clipped by 4 bases and J by 0 bases; unmatched bases: 5. CDR3 size: 15 residues. Sequenced by immunoSEQ multiplex PCR; TCRdb stores in-frame clones only, minus some. The sample includes about 55,000 clones, roughly 90% of them seen just once. Sequencing used CD4+ or CD8+ T cells sorted from blood, obtained in a trial of the OX40 agonist ivuxolimab. This TCR was sampled from an adult with an advanced solid tumor such as melanoma, head and neck, liver or kidney cancer. This chain uses TRBV28 with TRBJ1-2; 7 bases are a match to TRBD1. The DNA for the CDR3 is TGTGCCAGCAGTTCGGGACAGCCTTCTAACTATGGCTACACCTTC. Residues: CASSSGQPSNYGYTF.